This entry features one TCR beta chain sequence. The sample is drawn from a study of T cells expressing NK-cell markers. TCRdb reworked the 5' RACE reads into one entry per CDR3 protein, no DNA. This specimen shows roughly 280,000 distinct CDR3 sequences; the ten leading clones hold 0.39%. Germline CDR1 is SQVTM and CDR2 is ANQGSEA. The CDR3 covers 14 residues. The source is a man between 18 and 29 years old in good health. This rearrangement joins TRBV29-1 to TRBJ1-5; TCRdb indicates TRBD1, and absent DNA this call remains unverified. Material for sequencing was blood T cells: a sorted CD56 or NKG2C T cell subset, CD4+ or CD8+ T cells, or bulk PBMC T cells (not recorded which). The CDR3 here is CSGISWTGNQPQHF. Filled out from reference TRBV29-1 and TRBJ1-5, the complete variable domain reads SAVISQKPSRDICQRGTSLTIQCQVDSQVTMMFWYRQQPGQSLTLIATANQGSEATYESGFVIDKFPISRPNLTFSTLTVSNMSPEDSSIYLCSGISWTGNQPQHFGDGTRLSIL.